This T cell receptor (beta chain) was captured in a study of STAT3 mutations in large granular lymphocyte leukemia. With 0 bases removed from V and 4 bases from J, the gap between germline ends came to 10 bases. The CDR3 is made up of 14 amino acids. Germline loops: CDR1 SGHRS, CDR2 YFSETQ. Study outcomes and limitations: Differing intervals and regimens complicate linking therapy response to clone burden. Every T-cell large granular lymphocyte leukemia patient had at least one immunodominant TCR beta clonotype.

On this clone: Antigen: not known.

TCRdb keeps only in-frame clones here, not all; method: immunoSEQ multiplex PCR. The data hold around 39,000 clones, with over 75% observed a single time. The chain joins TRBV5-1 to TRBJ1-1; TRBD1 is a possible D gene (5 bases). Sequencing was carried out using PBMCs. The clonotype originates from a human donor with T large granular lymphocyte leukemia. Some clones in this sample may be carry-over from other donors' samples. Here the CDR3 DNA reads TGCGCCAGCAGCTTGGCCGAGGGGCTCACTGAAGCTTTCTTT. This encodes CASSLAEGLTEAFF.